This note documents a single T cell receptor (beta chain) sequence. Its cognate antigen is unknown. PCR was performed using 60 Vbeta and 13 Jbeta primers. Clones were read by immunoSEQ multiplex PCR, and TCRdb kept only the in-frame ones, dropping some. The sample includes 150,000 to 200,000 clones, 75% seen only once; the top ten take approximately 10%. This specimen comes from a study of cytomegalovirus exposure and HLA in healthy donors. Points from the study as a whole: Among the most significant clusters, several appeared linked to common viral pathogens in a later analysis. The likely origin of a cluster of highly shared sequence variants was a sequencing artifact. Later genetic work tied a missense DCLRE1C variant to beta-chain V and J trimming. According to a later analysis, most TCR beta chains associated with CMV appeared HLA-restricted.

The CDR3 runs 15 residues. CDR1 and CDR2 from the germline V gene are SGHRS and YFSETQ. V lost 4 bases to trimming and J lost 3 bases; unmatched junction nucleotides: 8. The TCR originated in a man between 18 and 29 years old in good health and CMV-seropositive. Material for sequencing was PBMCs. The chain recombines TRBV5-1 with TRBJ1-1, with 8 bases identical to TRBD1. The CDR3 loop reads CASSPKPGQDTEAFF. In nucleotides, the CDR3 is TGCGCCAGCAGCCCAAAACCGGGACAGGACACTGAAGCTTTCTTT.